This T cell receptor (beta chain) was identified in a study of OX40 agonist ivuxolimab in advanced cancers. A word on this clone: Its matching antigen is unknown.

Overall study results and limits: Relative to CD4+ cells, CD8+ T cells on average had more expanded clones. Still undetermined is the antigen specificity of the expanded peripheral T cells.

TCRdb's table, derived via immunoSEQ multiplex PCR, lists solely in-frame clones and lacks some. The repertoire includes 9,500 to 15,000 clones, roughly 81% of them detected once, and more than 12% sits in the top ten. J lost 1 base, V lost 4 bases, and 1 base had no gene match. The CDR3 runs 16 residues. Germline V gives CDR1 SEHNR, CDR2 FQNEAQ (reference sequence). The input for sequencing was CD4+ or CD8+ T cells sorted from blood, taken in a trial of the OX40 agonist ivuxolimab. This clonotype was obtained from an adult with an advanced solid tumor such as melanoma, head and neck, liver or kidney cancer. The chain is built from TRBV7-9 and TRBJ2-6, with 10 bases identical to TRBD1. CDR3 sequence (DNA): TGTGCCAGCAGCTCGGGACAGGGGTCTGGGGCCAACGTCCTGACTTTC. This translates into CASSSGQGSGANVLTF.